The 4 T cell receptor beta chains listed next were all sequenced from one sample in a study of cytomegalovirus exposure and HLA in healthy donors listed by TCRdb under 2017. Library preparation was by the immunoSEQ multiplex PCR assay. For the multiplex PCR, a mixture combining 60 forward primers for TCR Vbeta segments and 13 reverse primers for TCR Jbeta segments was used. The source is immuneACCESS, and TCRdb retained only in-frame sequences with V and J called. Part of the clones is not carried over; for the studies checked, unresolved V genes explain less than half of this, and the remainder is unexplained. A total of approximately 150,000 clones appear in this sample, under 75% of them only once. The ten largest clones represent roughly 6.4% of the sample. The sample taken for sequencing was PBMCs. These receptors all come from a woman aged 55-70 years in good health and CMV-seropositive.

V is TRBV11-2 and J is TRBJ2-3; 10 nucleotides line up with TRBD2. V lost 2 bases and J lost 5; bases outside the gene matches: 13. The germline gives CDR1 SGHAT, CDR2 FQNNGV. This CDR3 spans 18 amino acids. In nucleotides, the CDR3 is TGTGCCAGCAGCTTACCCCCAGCGGGAGGGCCCGAGGGAGATACGCAGTATTTT. Protein: CASSLPPAGGPEGDTQYF.

V gene TRBV7-6 combines with J gene TRBJ2-3, with a weak D call TRBD2 (6 bases). From germline, CDR1 is SGHVS and CDR2 FNYEAQ. Trimming cost V 5 bases and J 1 base, with 19 bases left between them. The CDR3 sequence is 17 residues long. DNA of the CDR3: TGTGCCAGCAGCAGGCGTTCGACCCCGGGGGGCACAGATACGCAGTATTTT. Its translation: CASSRRSTPGGTDTQYF.

The chain combines TRBV28 with TRBJ2-7, with 11 bases identical to TRBD2. The CDR3 totals 15 residues. The V and J ends lost 6 bases and 3 bases, in that order; junction bases with no gene match: 7. Germline lookup yields CDR1 MDHEN and CDR2 SYDVKM. The CDR3 nucleotides are TGTGCCAGCAGACAACTAGCGGGAGCTAGCTACGAGCAGTACTTC. Encoded protein: CASRQLAGASYEQYF.

This clone occurred a few times. V and J are TRBV7-2 and TRBJ2-1; 9 bases fit TRBD2. The germline CDR1 and CDR2 sequences are SGHTA and FQGNSA. Unmatched junction bases numbered 8, after V lost 0 bases and J lost 5 bases. The CDR3 contains 17 residues. CDR3 protein: CASSLASGTSWHNEQFF. DNA for the CDR3: TGTGCCAGCAGCTTAGCCTCCGGGACTAGCTGGCACAATGAGCAGTTCTTC.